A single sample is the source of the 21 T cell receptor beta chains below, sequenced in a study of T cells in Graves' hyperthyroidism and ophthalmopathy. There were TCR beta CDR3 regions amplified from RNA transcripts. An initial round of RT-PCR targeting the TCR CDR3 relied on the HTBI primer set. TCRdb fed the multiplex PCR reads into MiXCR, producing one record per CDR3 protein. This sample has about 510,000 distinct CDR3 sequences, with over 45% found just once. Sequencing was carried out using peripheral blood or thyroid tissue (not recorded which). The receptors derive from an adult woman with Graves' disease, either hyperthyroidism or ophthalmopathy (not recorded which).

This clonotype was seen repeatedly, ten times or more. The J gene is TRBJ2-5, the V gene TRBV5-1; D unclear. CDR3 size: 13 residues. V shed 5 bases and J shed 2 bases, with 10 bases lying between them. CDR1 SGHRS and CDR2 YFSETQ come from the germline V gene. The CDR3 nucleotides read TGCGCCAGCAGTGTGGCCCGTCAAGAGACCCAGTACTTC. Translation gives CASSVARQETQYF.

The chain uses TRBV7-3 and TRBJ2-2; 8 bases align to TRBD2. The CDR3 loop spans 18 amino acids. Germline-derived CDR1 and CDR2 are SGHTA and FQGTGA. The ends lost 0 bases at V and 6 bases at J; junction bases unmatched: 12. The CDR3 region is CASSLTPGAGESSGELFF. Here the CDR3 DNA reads TGTGCCAGCAGCTTAACCCCCGGAGCGGGAGAGAGCTCCGGGGAGCTGTTTTTT.

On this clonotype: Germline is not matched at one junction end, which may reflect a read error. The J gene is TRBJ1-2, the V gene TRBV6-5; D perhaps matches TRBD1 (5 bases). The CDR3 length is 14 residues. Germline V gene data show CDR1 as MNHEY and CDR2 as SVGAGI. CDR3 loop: CAISYSEGQGGYTF. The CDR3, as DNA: TGTGCCATCAGTTACTCAGAGGGGCAGGGTGGCTACACCTTC.

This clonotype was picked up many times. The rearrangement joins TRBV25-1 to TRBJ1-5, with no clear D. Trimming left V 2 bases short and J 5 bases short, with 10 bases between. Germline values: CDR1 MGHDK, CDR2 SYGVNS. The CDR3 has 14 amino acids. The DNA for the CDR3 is TGTGCCAGCAGTGAAACTAGGGCTGATCAGCCCCAGCATTTT. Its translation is CASSETRADQPQHF.

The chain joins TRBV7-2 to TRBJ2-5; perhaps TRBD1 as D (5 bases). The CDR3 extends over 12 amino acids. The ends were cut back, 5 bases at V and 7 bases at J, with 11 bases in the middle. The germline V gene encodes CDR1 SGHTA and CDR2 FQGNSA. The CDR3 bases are TGTGCCAGCAGCGCGGTAGGGGCGACCCAGTACTTC. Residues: CASSAVGATQYF.

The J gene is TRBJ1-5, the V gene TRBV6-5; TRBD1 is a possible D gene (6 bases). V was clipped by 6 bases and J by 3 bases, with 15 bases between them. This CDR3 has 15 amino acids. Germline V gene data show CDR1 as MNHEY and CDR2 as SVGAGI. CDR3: CASSRRGGFNQPQHF. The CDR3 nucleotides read TGTGCCAGCAGCCGTAGAGGGGGATTCAATCAGCCCCAGCATTTT.

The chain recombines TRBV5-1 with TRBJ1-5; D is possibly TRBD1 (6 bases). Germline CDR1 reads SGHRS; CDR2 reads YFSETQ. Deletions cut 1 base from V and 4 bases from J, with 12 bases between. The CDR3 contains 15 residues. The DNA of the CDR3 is TGCGCCAGCAGCTTGCTGGGGGCACGGAATCAGCCCCAGCATTTT. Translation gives CASSLLGARNQPQHF.

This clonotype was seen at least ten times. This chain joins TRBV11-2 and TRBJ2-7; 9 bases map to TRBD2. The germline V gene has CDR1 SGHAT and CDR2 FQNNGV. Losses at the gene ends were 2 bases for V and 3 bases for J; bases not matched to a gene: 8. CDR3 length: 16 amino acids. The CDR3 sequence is CASSLTRWREGYEQYF. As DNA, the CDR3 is TGTGCCAGCAGCTTAACGAGGTGGCGGGAGGGCTACGAGCAGTACTTC.

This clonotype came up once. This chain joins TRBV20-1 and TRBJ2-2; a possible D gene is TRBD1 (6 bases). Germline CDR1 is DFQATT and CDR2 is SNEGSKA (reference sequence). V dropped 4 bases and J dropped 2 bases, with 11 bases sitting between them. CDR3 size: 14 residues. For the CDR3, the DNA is TGCAGTGCTACCCGGACAGCCAACACCGGGGAGCTGTTTTTT. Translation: CSATRTANTGELFF.

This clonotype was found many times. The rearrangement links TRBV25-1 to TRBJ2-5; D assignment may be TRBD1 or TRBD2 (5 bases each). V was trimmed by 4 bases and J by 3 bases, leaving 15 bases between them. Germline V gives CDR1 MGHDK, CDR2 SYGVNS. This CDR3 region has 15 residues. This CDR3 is CASSGLGAVEETQYF. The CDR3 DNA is TGTGCCAGCAGTGGCCTCGGGGCGGTAGAAGAGACCCAGTACTTC.

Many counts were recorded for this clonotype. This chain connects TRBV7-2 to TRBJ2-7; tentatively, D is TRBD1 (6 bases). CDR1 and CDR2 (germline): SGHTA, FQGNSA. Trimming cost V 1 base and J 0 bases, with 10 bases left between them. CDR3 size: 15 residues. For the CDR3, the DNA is TGTGCCAGCAGCTTAGACAGGGAAAGCTCCTACGAGCAGTACTTC. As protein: CASSLDRESSYEQYF.

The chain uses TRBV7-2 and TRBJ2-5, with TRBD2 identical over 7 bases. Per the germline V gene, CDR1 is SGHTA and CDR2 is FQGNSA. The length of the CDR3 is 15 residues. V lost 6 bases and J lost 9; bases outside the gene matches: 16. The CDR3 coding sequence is TGTGCCAGCAGTCCCGTAAGCGGGGCTTATCAGCCCCAGTACTTC. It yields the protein CASSPVSGAYQPQYF.

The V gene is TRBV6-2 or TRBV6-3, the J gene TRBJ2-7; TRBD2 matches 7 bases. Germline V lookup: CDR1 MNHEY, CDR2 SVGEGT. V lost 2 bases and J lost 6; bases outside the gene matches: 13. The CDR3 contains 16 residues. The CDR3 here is CASSYDGGGSGSEQYF. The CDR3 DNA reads TGTGCCAGCAGTTACGACGGTGGCGGGAGTGGAAGCGAGCAGTACTTC.

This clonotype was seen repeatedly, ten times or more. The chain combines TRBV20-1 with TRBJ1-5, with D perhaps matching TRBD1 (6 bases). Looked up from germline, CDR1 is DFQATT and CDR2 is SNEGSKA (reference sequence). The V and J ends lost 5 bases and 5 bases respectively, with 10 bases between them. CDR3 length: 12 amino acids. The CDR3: CSAVQGYQPQHF. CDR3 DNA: TGCAGTGCTGTACAGGGATATCAGCCCCAGCATTTT.

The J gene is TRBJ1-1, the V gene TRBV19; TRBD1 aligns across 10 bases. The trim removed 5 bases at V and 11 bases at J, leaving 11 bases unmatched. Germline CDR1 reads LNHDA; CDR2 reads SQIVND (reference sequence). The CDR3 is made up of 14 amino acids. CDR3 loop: CASSPTGGVGNAFF. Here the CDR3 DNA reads TGTGCCAGTAGTCCGACAGGGGGCGTTGGTAACGCTTTCTTT.

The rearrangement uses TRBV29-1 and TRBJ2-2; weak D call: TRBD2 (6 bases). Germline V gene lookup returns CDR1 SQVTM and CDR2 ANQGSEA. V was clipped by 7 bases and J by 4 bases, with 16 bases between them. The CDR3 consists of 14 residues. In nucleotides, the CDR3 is TGCAGCGCCCTAGTCGCGGAGGGCACCGGGGAGCTGTTTTTT. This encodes CSALVAEGTGELFF.

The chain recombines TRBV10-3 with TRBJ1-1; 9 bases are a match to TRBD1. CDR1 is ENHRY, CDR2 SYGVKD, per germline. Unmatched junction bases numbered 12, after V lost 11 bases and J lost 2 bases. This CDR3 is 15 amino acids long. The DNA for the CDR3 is TGTGCCTCGACCTTAGGGACAGGGCCTAACACTGAAGCTTTCTTT. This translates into CASTLGTGPNTEAFF.

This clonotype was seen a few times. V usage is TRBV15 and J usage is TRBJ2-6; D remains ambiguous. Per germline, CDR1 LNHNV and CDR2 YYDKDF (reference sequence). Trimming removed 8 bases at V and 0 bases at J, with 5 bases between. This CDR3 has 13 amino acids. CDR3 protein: CATRDSGANVLTF. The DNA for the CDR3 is TGTGCCACCCGCGACTCTGGGGCCAACGTCCTGACTTTC.

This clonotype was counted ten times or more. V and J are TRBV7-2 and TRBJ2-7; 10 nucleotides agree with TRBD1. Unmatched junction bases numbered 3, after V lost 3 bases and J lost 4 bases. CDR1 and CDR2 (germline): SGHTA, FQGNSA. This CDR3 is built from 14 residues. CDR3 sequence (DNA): TGTGCCAGCAGCTTCCTGGGACAGGGGTACGAGCAGTACTTC. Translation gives CASSFLGQGYEQYF.

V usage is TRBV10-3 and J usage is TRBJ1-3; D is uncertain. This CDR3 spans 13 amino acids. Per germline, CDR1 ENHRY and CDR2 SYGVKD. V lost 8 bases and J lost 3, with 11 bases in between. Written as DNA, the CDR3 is TGTGCCATCCGGGCCGGCAATGGAAACACCATATATTTT. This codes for CAIRAGNGNTIYF.

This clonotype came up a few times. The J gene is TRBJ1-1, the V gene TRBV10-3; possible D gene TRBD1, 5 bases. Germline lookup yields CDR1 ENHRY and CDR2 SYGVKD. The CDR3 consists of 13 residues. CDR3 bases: TGTGCTATTAGGGGCGGAGAGAACACTGAAGCTTTCTTT. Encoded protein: CAIRGGENTEAFF.